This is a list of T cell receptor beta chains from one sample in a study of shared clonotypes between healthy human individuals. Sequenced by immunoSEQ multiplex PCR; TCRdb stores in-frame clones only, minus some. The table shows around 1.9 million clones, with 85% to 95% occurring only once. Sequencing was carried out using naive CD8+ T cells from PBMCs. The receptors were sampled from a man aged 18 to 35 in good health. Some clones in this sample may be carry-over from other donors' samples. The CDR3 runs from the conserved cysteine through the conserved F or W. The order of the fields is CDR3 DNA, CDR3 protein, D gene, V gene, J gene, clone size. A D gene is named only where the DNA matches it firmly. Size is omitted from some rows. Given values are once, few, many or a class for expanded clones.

CDR3 DNA: TGTGCCAGCAGTCAAGGGGTACTTGGAGGCTACGAGCAGTACTTC
CDR3 protein: CASSQGVLGGYEQYF
D gene: NA
V gene: TRBV2
J gene: TRBJ2-7
clone size: NA

CDR3 DNA: TGCAGTGCCCGGTGGCTCAATGAGCAGTTCTTC
CDR3 protein: CSARWLNEQFF
D gene: NA
V gene: TRBV20-1
J gene: TRBJ2-1
clone size: NA

CDR3 DNA: TGCAGCGTTGAGGGAGCTTCCTACGAGCAGTACTTC
CDR3 protein: CSVEGASYEQYF
D gene: NA
V gene: TRBV29-1
J gene: TRBJ2-7
clone size: NA

CDR3 DNA: TGTGCCAGCAGCTTAGCGGCGTGGCGGAGAGACGGGGCTGAGCAGTTCTTC
CDR3 protein: CASSLAAWRRDGAEQFF
D gene: NA
V gene: TRBV7-3
J gene: TRBJ2-1
clone size: NA

CDR3 DNA: TGTGCCAGCAGTGAAGCAGGAGTGAACACTGAAGCTTTCTTT
CDR3 protein: CASSEAGVNTEAFF
D gene: NA
V gene: TRBV6-1
J gene: TRBJ1-1
clone size: NA

CDR3 DNA: TGTGCCAGCAGCATAGCGACAGGTTGGAGCTCCTACGAGCAGTACTTC
CDR3 protein: CASSIATGWSSYEQYF
D gene: NA
V gene: TRBV7-2
J gene: TRBJ2-7
clone size: NA

CDR3 DNA: TGTGCCAGCAGTGAAGAGGCAGGCAATCAGCCCCAGCATTTT
CDR3 protein: CASSEEAGNQPQHF
D gene: NA
V gene: TRBV6-1
J gene: TRBJ1-5
clone size: once

CDR3 DNA: TGTGCCAGCACCAGACTAGCGGAGCTAAACAATGAGCAGTTCTTC
CDR3 protein: CASTRLAELNNEQFF
D gene: TRBD2
V gene: TRBV7-9
J gene: TRBJ2-1
clone size: NA

CDR3 DNA: TGTGCCAGCAGCCCCAGCGGGAGGGCTTCAAGCTCCTACAATGAGCAGTTCTTC
CDR3 protein: CASSPSGRASSSYNEQFF
D gene: TRBD2
V gene: TRBV9
J gene: TRBJ2-1
clone size: NA

CDR3 DNA: TGTGCCAGCAGTTTATACCTAGCGGGAGGATACGAGCAGTACTTC
CDR3 protein: CASSLYLAGGYEQYF
D gene: TRBD2
V gene: TRBV27
J gene: TRBJ2-7
clone size: NA

CDR3 DNA: TGCGCCAGCAGCCCCCGGGCGGGCGACCCGCCCCAGCATTTT
CDR3 protein: CASSPRAGDPPQHF
D gene: NA
V gene: TRBV4-3
J gene: TRBJ1-5
clone size: NA

CDR3 DNA: TGCGCCAGCAGTGAGGCGGGGGCCGCGAACACCGGGGAGCTGTTTTTT
CDR3 protein: CASSEAGAANTGELFF
D gene: NA
V gene: TRBV10-1
J gene: TRBJ2-2
clone size: NA

CDR3 DNA: TGTGCCAGCAGCTTAGAGGGTGTGCGGGCTCACCCAAACAATGAGCAGTTCTTC
CDR3 protein: CASSLEGVRAHPNNEQFF
D gene: NA
V gene: TRBV7-6
J gene: TRBJ2-1
clone size: NA

CDR3 DNA: TGTGCCAGCAGCCCCGGGGCAGGGTCCTACTCTGGAAACACCATATATTTT
CDR3 protein: CASSPGAGSYSGNTIYF
D gene: NA
V gene: TRBV7-2
J gene: TRBJ1-3
clone size: NA

CDR3 DNA: TGTGCCAGCAGTTTCTCAAGCGGGAGCTCCTACAATGAGCAGTTCTTC
CDR3 protein: CASSFSSGSSYNEQFF
D gene: TRBD2
V gene: TRBV27
J gene: TRBJ2-1
clone size: NA

CDR3 DNA: TGTGCCAGCAGTTTAATAGCAGTCAATCAGCCCCAGCATTTT
CDR3 protein: CASSLIAVNQPQHF
D gene: NA
V gene: TRBV28
J gene: TRBJ1-5
clone size: few

CDR3 DNA: TGCGCCAGCAGTGAGTCTTACAATGAGCAGTTCTTC
CDR3 protein: CASSESYNEQFF
D gene: NA
V gene: TRBV10-1
J gene: TRBJ2-1
clone size: NA

CDR3 DNA: TGTGCCAGCTCACAGAGGTTCTACGAGCAGTACTTC
CDR3 protein: CASSQRFYEQYF
D gene: NA
V gene: TRBV18
J gene: TRBJ2-7
clone size: NA

CDR3 DNA: TGTGCCAGCAGCTTAACCCTAGCGGGAATGAGAGATACGCAGTATTTT
CDR3 protein: CASSLTLAGMRDTQYF
D gene: TRBD2
V gene: TRBV7-9
J gene: TRBJ2-3
clone size: NA

CDR3 DNA: TGTGCCAGCAGCTTAGCGGGGGAATACAATGAGCAGTTCTTC
CDR3 protein: CASSLAGEYNEQFF
D gene: NA
V gene: TRBV7-9
J gene: TRBJ2-1
clone size: few

CDR3 DNA: TGTGCCAGCTCACCAAACAGGGATCAGCCCCAGCATTTT
CDR3 protein: CASSPNRDQPQHF
D gene: NA
V gene: TRBV18
J gene: TRBJ1-5
clone size: NA

CDR3 DNA: TGTGCCAGCAGCGGAGGGTGGGGGTACAATGAGCAGTTCTTC
CDR3 protein: CASSGGWGYNEQFF
D gene: NA
V gene: TRBV2
J gene: TRBJ2-1
clone size: NA

CDR3 DNA: TGTGCCAGCAGTTCCTCTGGCGGGAGGGACAATGAGCAGTTCTTC
CDR3 protein: CASSSSGGRDNEQFF
D gene: TRBD2
V gene: TRBV28
J gene: TRBJ2-1
clone size: NA

CDR3 DNA: TGTGCCAGCCGCCCGGGGGGGTGGGACGAGCAGTACTTC
CDR3 protein: CASRPGGWDEQYF
D gene: TRBD2
V gene: TRBV6-1
J gene: TRBJ2-7
clone size: NA

CDR3 DNA: TGTGCCTTGATCCCCGGACTAGCGGGAGGGCCCGCAAGGACCGGGGAGCTGTTTTTT
CDR3 protein: CALIPGLAGGPARTGELFF
D gene: TRBD2
V gene: TRBV30
J gene: TRBJ2-2
clone size: NA

CDR3 DNA: TGTGCCAGCAGTGAATATAGGGGGCGACCCTACCCGAACACTGAAGCTTTCTTT
CDR3 protein: CASSEYRGRPYPNTEAFF
D gene: TRBD1
V gene: TRBV25-1
J gene: TRBJ1-1
clone size: NA

CDR3 DNA: TGTGCCAGCAGCCCTGGGACAGCCTACGAGCAGTACTTC
CDR3 protein: CASSPGTAYEQYF
D gene: TRBD1
V gene: TRBV11-2
J gene: TRBJ2-7
clone size: NA

CDR3 DNA: TGTGCCAGCAGCTTCCCGGGACAGCTCATGAACACTGAAGCTTTCTTT
CDR3 protein: CASSFPGQLMNTEAFF
D gene: TRBD1
V gene: TRBV7-9
J gene: TRBJ1-1
clone size: few

CDR3 DNA: TGTGCCAGCAGCAGGACCTGGAACACTGAAGCTTTCTTT
CDR3 protein: CASSRTWNTEAFF
D gene: NA
V gene: TRBV27
J gene: TRBJ1-1
clone size: NA

CDR3 DNA: TGTGCCAGCAGCCACGGACATGGGACAACCGGGGAGCTGTTTTTT
CDR3 protein: CASSHGHGTTGELFF
D gene: NA
V gene: TRBV7-6
J gene: TRBJ2-2
clone size: NA

CDR3 DNA: TGTGCCAGCAGCCCCATTTCGGGAGGTCTCCTGGTGGGCTACACCTTC
CDR3 protein: CASSPISGGLLVGYTF
D gene: NA
V gene: TRBV7-9
J gene: TRBJ1-2
clone size: NA

CDR3 DNA: TGTGCCAGCAGCAGATTCCGGGACAGGGGCTCCTACGAGCAGTACTTC
CDR3 protein: CASSRFRDRGSYEQYF
D gene: TRBD1
V gene: TRBV7-9
J gene: TRBJ2-7
clone size: NA

CDR3 DNA: TGTGCCAGCAGCCCGGGACTAGCGGCAGATACGCAGTATTTT
CDR3 protein: CASSPGLAADTQYF
D gene: TRBD2
V gene: TRBV5-4
J gene: TRBJ2-3
clone size: NA

CDR3 DNA: TGTGCCAGCAGCAAAGGGGGAGGGGAGGAGACCCAGTACTTC
CDR3 protein: CASSKGGGEETQYF
D gene: NA
V gene: TRBV21-1
J gene: TRBJ2-5
clone size: once

CDR3 DNA: TGTGCCAGCAGTTCAGCCCTGGGAACAGATACGCAGTATTTT
CDR3 protein: CASSSALGTDTQYF
D gene: NA
V gene: TRBV27
J gene: TRBJ2-3
clone size: NA

CDR3 DNA: TGTGCCAGCAGCTTAGACACAGGGGAAGAGACCCAGTACTTC
CDR3 protein: CASSLDTGEETQYF
D gene: TRBD1
V gene: TRBV11-2
J gene: TRBJ2-5
clone size: NA

CDR3 DNA: TGTGCCAGCAGCAGGGGGCGGGGGTCGCAGCAGTACTTC
CDR3 protein: CASSRGRGSQQYF
D gene: NA
V gene: TRBV25-1
J gene: TRBJ2-7
clone size: NA

CDR3 DNA: TGTGCCAGCAGCTATCAAAATTACGAGCAGTACTTC
CDR3 protein: CASSYQNYEQYF
D gene: NA
V gene: TRBV5-5
J gene: TRBJ2-7
clone size: NA

CDR3 DNA: TGTGCCTGGAGTGTAGAGTCTGGCCGCTACGAGCAGTACTTC
CDR3 protein: CAWSVESGRYEQYF
D gene: NA
V gene: TRBV30
J gene: TRBJ2-7
clone size: NA

CDR3 DNA: TGTGCCAGTAGGGGAAAGGGGGTTTTCCCAGATACGCAGTATTTT
CDR3 protein: CASRGKGVFPDTQYF
D gene: NA
V gene: TRBV19
J gene: TRBJ2-3
clone size: NA

CDR3 DNA: TGTGCCAGTAGGGATAGGACAGGGCGTCCTGAAGCTTTCTTT
CDR3 protein: CASRDRTGRPEAFF
D gene: TRBD1
V gene: TRBV19
J gene: TRBJ1-1
clone size: NA

CDR3 DNA: TGTGCCAGCAGTCACTCGAGGGGACCCCTCTACGAGCAGTACTTC
CDR3 protein: CASSHSRGPLYEQYF
D gene: NA
V gene: TRBV27
J gene: TRBJ2-7
clone size: once

CDR3 DNA: TGTGCCAGCAGCATAGCCTCCGAGCAGTACTTC
CDR3 protein: CASSIASEQYF
D gene: NA
V gene: TRBV5-6
J gene: TRBJ2-7
clone size: once

CDR3 DNA: TGTGCCAGCAGTGGAGATAGGGAGACCCAGTACTTC
CDR3 protein: CASSGDRETQYF
D gene: NA
V gene: TRBV27
J gene: TRBJ2-5
clone size: NA

CDR3 DNA: TGTGCCAGCAGTTCCCTCCCCCGGGGCCCAGATACGCAGTATTTT
CDR3 protein: CASSSLPRGPDTQYF
D gene: NA
V gene: TRBV27
J gene: TRBJ2-3
clone size: NA

CDR3 DNA: TGCGCCAGCAGCCAAGAAAGATTGTCTGGCTATGGCTACACCTTC
CDR3 protein: CASSQERLSGYGYTF
D gene: NA
V gene: TRBV4-1
J gene: TRBJ1-2
clone size: NA

CDR3 DNA: TGTGCCAGCAGTTATTTAGGCTCTGGAAACACCATATATTTT
CDR3 protein: CASSYLGSGNTIYF
D gene: NA
V gene: TRBV6-6
J gene: TRBJ1-3
clone size: NA

CDR3 DNA: TGCGCCAGCAGCCTATCGGGGGGTTCCTACGAGCAGTACTTC
CDR3 protein: CASSLSGGSYEQYF
D gene: TRBD2
V gene: TRBV4-3
J gene: TRBJ2-7
clone size: NA

CDR3 DNA: TGTGCCAGCAGCCCGTACGTCGGACTAATGTACTTC
CDR3 protein: CASSPYVGLMYF
D gene: NA
V gene: TRBV7-2
J gene: TRBJ2-5
clone size: NA

CDR3 DNA: TGCGCCAGCAGCTTGGTAGCCTACAGTGAAAGTCCGAACACCGGGGAGCTGTTTTTT
CDR3 protein: CASSLVAYSESPNTGELFF
D gene: NA
V gene: TRBV5-1
J gene: TRBJ2-2
clone size: NA

CDR3 DNA: TGTGCCAGCAGCTTGCTCCTGGTCTACGAGCAGTACTTC
CDR3 protein: CASSLLLVYEQYF
D gene: NA
V gene: TRBV5-8
J gene: TRBJ2-7
clone size: NA

CDR3 DNA: TGTGCCAGCTCGGAGGCCGGGGAGCTGTTTTTT
CDR3 protein: CASSEAGELFF
D gene: NA
V gene: TRBV18
J gene: TRBJ2-2
clone size: NA

CDR3 DNA: TGTGCCAGCAGTTTATCGGGACTAGCGCTTTACAATGAGCAGTTCTTC
CDR3 protein: CASSLSGLALYNEQFF
D gene: TRBD2
V gene: TRBV27
J gene: TRBJ2-1
clone size: once

CDR3 DNA: TGTGCCAGTAGTATAGAGATTGCGGGCAGGTTGGCGGACACTGAAGCTTTCTTT
CDR3 protein: CASSIEIAGRLADTEAFF
D gene: NA
V gene: TRBV19
J gene: TRBJ1-1
clone size: NA

CDR3 DNA: TGTGCCAGTAGTATAGAACTAGCGGGCAATGAGCAGTTCTTC
CDR3 protein: CASSIELAGNEQFF
D gene: TRBD2
V gene: TRBV19
J gene: TRBJ2-1
clone size: NA

CDR3 DNA: TGTGCCAGCAGTTTTTTAAGCGGGGTGCAAGAGACCCAGTACTTC
CDR3 protein: CASSFLSGVQETQYF
D gene: TRBD2
V gene: TRBV27
J gene: TRBJ2-5
clone size: NA

CDR3 DNA: TGCAGCGCCCGAAGCTCTTCATCTATGAACACTGAAGCTTTCTTT
CDR3 protein: CSARSSSSMNTEAFF
D gene: NA
V gene: TRBV29-1
J gene: TRBJ1-1
clone size: NA

CDR3 DNA: TGTGCCAGCAGCCCGGGGGGTAGCAATCAGCCCCAGCATTTT
CDR3 protein: CASSPGGSNQPQHF
D gene: NA
V gene: TRBV6-6
J gene: TRBJ1-5
clone size: NA

CDR3 DNA: TGTGCCAGCAGCGCTAGCGGGGGGGGCCCCCAAGAGACCCAGTACTTC
CDR3 protein: CASSASGGGPQETQYF
D gene: TRBD2
V gene: TRBV7-9
J gene: TRBJ2-5
clone size: NA